The 8 T cell receptor beta chains in this list originate from one sample, sequenced in a study of blood T cell repertoires in COVID-19. Method: immunoSEQ multiplex PCR; TCRdb's copy keeps in-frame clones and lacks some. The sample contains fewer than 300,000 clones, roughly 84% of which appear only once. Sequencing was done on a sample of peripheral blood. The receptors stem from a woman in her late teens or twenties with acute or convalescent COVID-19.

This chain connects TRBV5-6 to TRBJ1-3, with D possibly matching TRBD1 (5 bases). The germline V and J ends were trimmed by 0 bases and 0 bases, with 7 bases remaining between them. Germline V gene sequence: CDR1 SGHDT, CDR2 YYEEEE. CDR3 length: 15 residues. This chain's CDR3 is CASSLVGHSGNTIYF. In nucleotides, the CDR3 is TGTGCCAGCAGCTTGGTGGGGCACTCTGGAAACACCATATATTTT.

The V call is TRBV27, the J call TRBJ1-6; D unclear. The CDR3 runs to 13 residues. Germline V lookup: CDR1 MNHEY, CDR2 SMNVEV (reference sequence). The germline V and J ends were trimmed by 3 bases and 9 bases, with 9 bases remaining between them. CDR3 nucleotides: TGTGCCAGCAGTTTTAGTGCATCTTCACCCCTCCACTTT. Protein product: CASSFSASSPLHF.

This clone has more than one count but fewer than ten. The chain uses TRBV3-1 (or the pseudogene TRBV3-2) and TRBJ1-2; 10 positions agree with TRBD1. V gave up 1 base and J gave up 3 bases; unmatched junction bases: 2. Germline V CDR1 and CDR2: LGHDT, YNNKEL (reference sequence). The CDR3 totals 15 residues. The CDR3 sequence is CASSQAGTGDYGYTF. The CDR3 bases are TGTGCCAGCAGCCAAGCCGGGACAGGGGACTATGGCTACACCTTC.

The chain recombines TRBV4-1 with TRBJ2-1, with 12 bases fitting TRBD2. CDR3 length equals 18 residues. After removal of 0 bases from V and 15 bases from J, the junction contained 18 bases not matched to a gene. Germline V lookup: CDR1 MGHRA, CDR2 YSYEKL. This CDR3 reads CASSQESWREPGLAGLFF. The CDR3 DNA follows: TGCGCCAGCAGCCAAGAATCGTGGAGAGAACCCGGACTAGCGGGACTGTTCTTC.

The chain combines TRBV4-2 with TRBJ2-5; 7 bases line up with TRBD1. This CDR3 spans 14 amino acids. V trimming: 2 bases; J trimming: 5 bases; junction bases outside the gene matches: 5. CDR1 is LGHNA and CDR2 is YNFKEQ in the germline V gene. In DNA, the CDR3 is TGTGCCAGCAGCCAATCATTCAGGGGGGAGACCCAGTACTTC. Protein sequence: CASSQSFRGETQYF.

This clone was counted ten times or more. V gene TRBV30 combines with J gene TRBJ2-7; 7 bases align to TRBD2. The CDR3 runs 15 residues. The germline gives CDR1 GTSNPN, CDR2 SVGIG (reference sequence). V lost 4 bases, J lost 4 bases, and 13 bases stayed unmatched. The CDR3 loop is CAWKSFGTTHYEQYF. The CDR3 DNA is TGTGCCTGGAAGTCTTTCGGGACTACCCATTACGAGCAGTACTTC. Filled out from reference TRBV30 and TRBJ2-7, the complete variable domain reads SQTIHQWPATLVQPVGSPLSLECTVEGTSNPNLYWYRQAAGRGLQLLFYSVGIGQISSEVPQNLSASRPQDRQFILSSKKLLLSDSGFYLCAWKSFGTTHYEQYFGPGTRLTVT.

This clone has a single count. The V call is TRBV28, the J call TRBJ2-1; weak D call: TRBD2 (6 bases). The V gene's germline CDR1 is MDHEN and CDR2 SYDVKM. CDR3 length equals 17 residues. The ends were cut back, 8 bases at V and 0 bases at J, with 20 bases in the middle. CDR3 coding DNA: TGTGCCAGCCTGTACGGCGGGGCGGGGCTCTCCTACAATGAGCAGTTCTTC. Protein product: CASLYGGAGLSYNEQFF. Full variable domain (missing parts from reference TRBV28 and TRBJ2-1): DVKVTQSSRYLVKRTGEKVFLECVQDMDHENMFWYRQDPGLGLRLIYFSYDVKMKEKGDIPEGYSVSREKKERFSLILESASTNQTSMYLCASLYGGAGLSYNEQFFGPGTRLTVL.

This chain joins TRBV4-1 and TRBJ2-7; 8 bases map to TRBD1. The CDR3 spans 14 residues. Germline V gene data show CDR1 as MGHRA and CDR2 as YSYEKL. V shed 4 bases, J shed 3 bases, and the junction held 5 bases outside the gene matches. Here the CDR3 reads CASSPDRGDYEQYF. DNA of the CDR3: TGCGCCAGCAGCCCCGACAGGGGAGACTACGAGCAGTACTTC.